Sequencing of this TCR beta chain was carried out in a study of PD-L1 blockade in urothelial cancer. Clones were sequenced by immunoSEQ multiplex PCR, and TCRdb holds only the in-frame ones, with some missing. This table holds about 22,000 clones, 91% found once. Time point defined: peripheral blood 6 weeks after treatment start. This CDR3 has 14 amino acids. CDR1 SGHNT and CDR2 YYREEE come from the germline V gene (reference sequence). Trimming shortened V by 4 bases and J by 1 base, and 12 bases separated the two germline ends. This TCR was recovered from a woman aged 55-70 years with urothelial cancer. The rearrangement links TRBV5-4 to TRBJ2-7, with a tentative D call TRBD1 (6 bases). Here the sequenced sample was PBMCs, taken around atezolizumab (anti-PD-L1) treatment. CDR3 sequence: CASSDLQGSYEQYF. The CDR3 DNA follows: TGTGCCAGCAGCGACCTACAGGGATCCTACGAGCAGTACTTC.